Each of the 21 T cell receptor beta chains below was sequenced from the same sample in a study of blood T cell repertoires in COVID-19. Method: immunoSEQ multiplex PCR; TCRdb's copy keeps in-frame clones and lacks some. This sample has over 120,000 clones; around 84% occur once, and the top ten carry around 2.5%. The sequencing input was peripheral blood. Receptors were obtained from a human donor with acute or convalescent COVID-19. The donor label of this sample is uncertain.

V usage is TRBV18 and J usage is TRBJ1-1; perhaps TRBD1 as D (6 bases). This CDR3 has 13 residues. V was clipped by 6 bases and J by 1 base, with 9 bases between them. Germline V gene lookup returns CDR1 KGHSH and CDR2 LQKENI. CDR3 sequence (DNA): TGTGCCAGCTCCAAGGGACAGAACACTGAAGCTTTCTTT. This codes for CASSKGQNTEAFF. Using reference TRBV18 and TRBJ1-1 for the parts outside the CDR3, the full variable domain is NAGVMQNPRHLVRRRGQEARLRCSPMKGHSHVYWYRQLPEEGLKFMVYLQKENIIDESGMPKERFSAEFPKEGPSILRIQQVVRGDSAAYFCASSKGQNTEAFFGQGTRLTVV.

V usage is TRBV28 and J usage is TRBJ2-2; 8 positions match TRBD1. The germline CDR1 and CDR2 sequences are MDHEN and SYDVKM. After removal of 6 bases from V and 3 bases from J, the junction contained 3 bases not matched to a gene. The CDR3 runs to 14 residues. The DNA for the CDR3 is TGTGCCAGCAGCCAGGGGGCCCACACCGGGGAGCTGTTTTTT. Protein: CASSQGAHTGELFF.

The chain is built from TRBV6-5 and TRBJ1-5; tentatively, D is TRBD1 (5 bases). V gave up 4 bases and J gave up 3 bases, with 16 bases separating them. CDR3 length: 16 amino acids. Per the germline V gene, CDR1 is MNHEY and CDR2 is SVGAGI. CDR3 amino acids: CASSSHGGGINQPQHF. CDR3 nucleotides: TGTGCCAGCAGTTCCCATGGGGGAGGGATCAATCAGCCCCAGCATTTT.

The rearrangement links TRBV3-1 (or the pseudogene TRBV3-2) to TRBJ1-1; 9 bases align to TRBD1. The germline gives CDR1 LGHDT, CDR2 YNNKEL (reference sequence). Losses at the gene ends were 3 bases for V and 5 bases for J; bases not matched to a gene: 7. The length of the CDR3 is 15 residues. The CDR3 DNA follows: TGTGCCAGCAGCCACGGACAGGGGTTGGGGACTGAAGCTTTCTTT. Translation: CASSHGQGLGTEAFF.

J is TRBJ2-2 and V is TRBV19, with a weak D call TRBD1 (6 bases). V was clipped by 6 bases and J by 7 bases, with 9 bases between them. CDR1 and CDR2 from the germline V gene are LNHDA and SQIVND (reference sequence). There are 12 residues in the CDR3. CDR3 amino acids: CASRSGHGELFF. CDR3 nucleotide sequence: TGTGCCAGTAGGTCGGGACACGGGGAGCTGTTTTTT.

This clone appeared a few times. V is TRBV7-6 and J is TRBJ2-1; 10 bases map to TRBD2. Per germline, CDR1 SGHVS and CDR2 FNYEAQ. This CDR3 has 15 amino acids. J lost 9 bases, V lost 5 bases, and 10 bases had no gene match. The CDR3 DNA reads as TGTGCCAGCAGCCGCTCTAGCGGGAGCTTCGTTGAGCAGTTCTTC. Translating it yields CASSRSSGSFVEQFF.

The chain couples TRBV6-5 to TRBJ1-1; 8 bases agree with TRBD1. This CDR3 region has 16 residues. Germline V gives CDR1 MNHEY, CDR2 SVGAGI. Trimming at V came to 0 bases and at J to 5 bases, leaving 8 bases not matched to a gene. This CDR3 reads CASSYSQGGTGTEAFF. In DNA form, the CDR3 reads TGTGCCAGCAGTTACTCACAGGGGGGAACGGGGACTGAAGCTTTCTTT.

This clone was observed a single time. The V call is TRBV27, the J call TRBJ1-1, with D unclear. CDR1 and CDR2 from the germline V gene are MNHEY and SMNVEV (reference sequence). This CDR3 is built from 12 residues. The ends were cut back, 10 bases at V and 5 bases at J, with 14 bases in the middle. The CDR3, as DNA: TGTGCCAACCTGATAGGAGGAACTGAAGCTTTCTTT. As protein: CANLIGGTEAFF.

The CDR3 bases are TGCAGCGTTGAAGCCCAGAGGGGGACTGAAGCTTTCTTT. This encodes CSVEAQRGTEAFF. This sequence joins TRBV29-1 and TRBJ1-1; maybe TRBD1 (6 bases). This CDR3 has 13 amino acids. V was clipped by 1 base and J by 5 bases, with 11 bases between them. Germline V gives CDR1 SQVTM, CDR2 ANQGSEA.

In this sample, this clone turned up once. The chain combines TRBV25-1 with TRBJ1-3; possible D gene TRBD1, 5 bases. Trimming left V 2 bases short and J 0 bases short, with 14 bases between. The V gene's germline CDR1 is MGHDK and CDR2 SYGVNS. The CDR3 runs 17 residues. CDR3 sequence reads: CASSETKTERSGNTIYF. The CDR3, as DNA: TGTGCCAGCAGTGAAACTAAGACAGAACGCTCTGGAAACACCATATATTTT. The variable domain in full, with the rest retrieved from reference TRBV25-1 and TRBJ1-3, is EADIYQTPRYLVIGTGKKITLECSQTMGHDKMYWYQQDPGMELHLIHYSYGVNSTEKGDLSSESTVSRIRTEHFPLTLESARPSHTSQYLCASSETKTERSGNTIYFGEGSWLTVV.

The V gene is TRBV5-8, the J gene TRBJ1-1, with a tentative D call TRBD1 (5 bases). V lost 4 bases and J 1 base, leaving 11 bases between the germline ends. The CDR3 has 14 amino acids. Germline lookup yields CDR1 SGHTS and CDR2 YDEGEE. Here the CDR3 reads CASSLGRRNTEAFF. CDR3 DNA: TGTGCCAGCAGCCTGGGACGGAGGAACACTGAAGCTTTCTTT.

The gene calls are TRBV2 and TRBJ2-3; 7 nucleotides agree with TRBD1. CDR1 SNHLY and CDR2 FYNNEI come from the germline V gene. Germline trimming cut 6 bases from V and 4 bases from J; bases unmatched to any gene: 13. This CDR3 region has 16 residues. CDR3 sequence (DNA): TGTGCCAGCAGCGCGTCAAGGGGGCGGACGCCAGATACGCAGTATTTT. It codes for CASSASRGRTPDTQYF.

CDR3 residues: CASSHSTGTEAFF. CDR3 bases: TGCGCCAGCAGCCATTCGACAGGGACTGAAGCTTTCTTT. The rearrangement uses TRBV4-3 and TRBJ1-1, with 7 bases identical to TRBD1. From germline, CDR1 is LGHNA and CDR2 YSLEER. V was clipped by 3 bases and J by 5 bases; unmatched bases: 3. CDR3 size: 13 residues.

CDR3 nucleotides: TGTGCCAGCAGCTTAGGGGGCCAGGGGAGTAACTATGGCTACACCTTC. Its translation is CASSLGGQGSNYGYTF. The chain joins TRBV7-2 to TRBJ1-2; D is perhaps TRBD1 (6 bases). Germline CDR1 reads SGHTA; CDR2 reads FQGNSA. This CDR3 is 16 amino acids long. Trimming removed 1 base at V and 1 base at J, with 13 bases between.

The DNA for the CDR3 is TGTGCCACCAGTGATAGCCGCGGACAGCTCTCAAATCAGTACTTC. Protein: CATSDSRGQLSNQYF. The chain couples TRBV24-1 to TRBJ2-4; maybe TRBD1 (6 bases). The V end was cut by 3 bases, the J end by 12 bases, with 20 bases between. The germline CDR1 and CDR2 sequences are KGHDR and SFDVKD. The CDR3 runs to 15 residues.

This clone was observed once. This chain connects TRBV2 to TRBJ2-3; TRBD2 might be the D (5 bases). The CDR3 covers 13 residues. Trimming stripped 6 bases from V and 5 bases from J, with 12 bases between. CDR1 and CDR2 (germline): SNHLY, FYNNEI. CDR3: CASSQTEGDTQYF. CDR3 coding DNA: TGTGCCAGCAGCCAAACCGAGGGAGATACGCAGTATTTT.

CDR3 amino acids: CASSLDSREQYV. In DNA form, the CDR3 reads TGTGCCAGCAGCTTAGACAGCCGCGAGCAGTACGTC. The chain has TRBV7-9 and TRBJ2-7; D is unclear. CDR3 length: 12 residues. CDR1 is SEHNR and CDR2 is FQNEAQ in the germline V gene (reference sequence). Trimming took off 1 base at V and 6 bases at J, with 7 bases between the two ends.

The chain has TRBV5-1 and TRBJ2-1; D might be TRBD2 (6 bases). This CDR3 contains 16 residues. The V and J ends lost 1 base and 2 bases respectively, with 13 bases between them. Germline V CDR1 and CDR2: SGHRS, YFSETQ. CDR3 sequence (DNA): TGCGCCAGCAGCTTGTACGGCGGGACCGCCTACAATGAGCAGTTCTTC. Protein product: CASSLYGGTAYNEQFF.

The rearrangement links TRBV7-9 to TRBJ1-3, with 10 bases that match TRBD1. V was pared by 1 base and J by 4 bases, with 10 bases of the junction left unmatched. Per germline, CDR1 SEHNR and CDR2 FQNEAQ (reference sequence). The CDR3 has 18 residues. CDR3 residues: CASSLGIDRGLGGNTIYF. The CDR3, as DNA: TGTGCCAGCAGCTTAGGAATAGACAGGGGGCTAGGGGGAAACACCATATATTTT.

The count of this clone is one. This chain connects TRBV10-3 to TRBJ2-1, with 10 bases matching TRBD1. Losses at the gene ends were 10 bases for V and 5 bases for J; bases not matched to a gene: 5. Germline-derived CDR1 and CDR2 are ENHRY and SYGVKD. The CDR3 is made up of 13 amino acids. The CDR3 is CATGTGVDNEQFF. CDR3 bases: TGTGCCACAGGGACAGGGGTTGACAATGAGCAGTTCTTC.

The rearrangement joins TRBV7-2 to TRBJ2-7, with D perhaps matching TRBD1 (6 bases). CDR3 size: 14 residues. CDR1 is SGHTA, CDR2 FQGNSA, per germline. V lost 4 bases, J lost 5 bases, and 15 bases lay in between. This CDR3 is CASSSGMRGNEQYF. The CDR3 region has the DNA TGTGCCAGCAGCTCCGGGATGAGGGGGAACGAGCAGTACTTC.